Sequencing of this T cell receptor beta chain was carried out in a study of blood T cell repertoires in COVID-19. Data came from immunoSEQ multiplex PCR; TCRdb stores just in-frame clones and leaves some out. This sample has about 200,000 clones, with roughly 81% found just once. The source material was peripheral blood. This sequence originates from a woman older than 75 with acute or convalescent COVID-19.

CDR3 residues: CASSRSQLAKNIQYF. The CDR3 region has the DNA TGTGCCAGCAGTCGGTCGCAATTAGCCAAAAACATTCAGTACTTC. The chain carries TRBV6-2 or TRBV6-3 and TRBJ2-4, with D unresolved. The length of the CDR3 is 15 residues. Per germline, CDR1 MNHEY and CDR2 SVGEGT. The germline V and J ends were trimmed by 5 bases and 0 bases, with 11 bases remaining between them.